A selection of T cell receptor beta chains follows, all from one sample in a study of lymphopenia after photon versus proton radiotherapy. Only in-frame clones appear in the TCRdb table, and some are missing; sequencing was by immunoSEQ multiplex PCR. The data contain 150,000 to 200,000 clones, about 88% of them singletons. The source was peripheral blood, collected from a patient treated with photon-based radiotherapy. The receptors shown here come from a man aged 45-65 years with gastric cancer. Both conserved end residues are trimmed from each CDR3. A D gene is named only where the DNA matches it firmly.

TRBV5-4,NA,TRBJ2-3,ASSLGMTRTDTQY
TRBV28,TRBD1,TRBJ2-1,ASSLERDRGEF
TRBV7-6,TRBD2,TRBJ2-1,ASSQDAGAWGNEQF
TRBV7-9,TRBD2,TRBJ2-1,ASSQWTSEYNEQF
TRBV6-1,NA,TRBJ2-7,ASSPFSGGVNEQY
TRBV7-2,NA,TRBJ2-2,ASSQTVSNTGELF
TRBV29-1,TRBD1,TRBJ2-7,SVSRGLSSYEQY
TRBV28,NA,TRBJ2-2,ASSLLPSNTGELF
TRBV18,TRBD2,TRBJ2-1,ASSPTTSGSSYNEQF
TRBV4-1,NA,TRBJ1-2,ASSQVPKGGGYT
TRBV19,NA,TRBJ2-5,APGGGQQGETQY
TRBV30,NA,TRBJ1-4,AWSLTNEKLF
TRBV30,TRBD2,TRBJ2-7,AWSAGGAGEQY
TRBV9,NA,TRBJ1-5,ASSVDGGRQPQH
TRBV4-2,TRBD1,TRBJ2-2,ASSGRGQAQWELF
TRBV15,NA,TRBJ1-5,ATSRGRQKSNQPQH
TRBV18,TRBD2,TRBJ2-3,ASSPPTSGTDTQY
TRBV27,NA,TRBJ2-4,ASSLWFGEGKNIQY
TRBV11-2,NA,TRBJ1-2,ASSLENVGQT
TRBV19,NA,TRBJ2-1,ASSDSRTHNEQF
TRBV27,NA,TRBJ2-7,ASTNPSVSKSEISYEQY
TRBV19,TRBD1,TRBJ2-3,ASSRRQGFRTDTQY
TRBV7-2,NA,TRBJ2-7,ASSPSTGNYEQY
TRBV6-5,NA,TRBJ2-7,ASSWGRGYEQY
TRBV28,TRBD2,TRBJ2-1,ASKRGSSYNEQF
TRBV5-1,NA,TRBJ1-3,ASSPGQTAGNTIY
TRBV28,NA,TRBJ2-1,ASREYNEQF
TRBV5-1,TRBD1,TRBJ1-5,ASSPDARGRSNQPQH
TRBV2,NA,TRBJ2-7,ASRAGRLYEQY
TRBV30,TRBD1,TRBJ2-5,AWSITGGMKTQY
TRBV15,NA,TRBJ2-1,ATSRDRGEGQF
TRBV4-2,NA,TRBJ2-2,ASRERDLDTGELF
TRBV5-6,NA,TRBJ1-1,ASSLATGGNTEAF
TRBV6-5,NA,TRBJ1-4,ASRRGGSEKLF
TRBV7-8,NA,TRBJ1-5,ASSLWGGQPQH
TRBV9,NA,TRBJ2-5,ASSVDRGETQY
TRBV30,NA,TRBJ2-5,AWSVRTAETQY
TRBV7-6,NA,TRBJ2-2,ASSLITGITGELF
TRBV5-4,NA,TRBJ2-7,ASTPGEEVGSYEQY
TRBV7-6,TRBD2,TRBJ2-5,ASSTPIDPTSAEGAQY